This is a list of T cell receptor beta chains from one sample in a study of T-cell memory formation after mild COVID-19. From the 5' RACE reads, TCRdb called clonotypes with MiXCR, one entry per CDR3 protein. In the table there are approximately 300,000 distinct CDR3 sequences, roughly a fifth of which are singletons. The sequencing sample was made of PBMCs or a T cell subset sorted from them (not recorded which). These receptors were taken from a man between 18 and 29 years old who had mild COVID-19 (a few samples of this study predate the infection). Cell type and time point are not known. CDR3s include the opening cysteine and the closing phenylalanine or tryptophan. D genes are given only for firm matches. A clone size is listed for some rows: how often the clone was seen (once, few, many), or a class if it is expanded.

J gene | clone size | D gene | V gene | CDR3 DNA | CDR3 protein
TRBJ1-1 | NA | NA | TRBV12-3/TRBV12-4 | TGTGCCAGCATCGACCCGGGCCTGGGAGCTTTCTTT | CASIDPGLGAFF
TRBJ2-1 | few | TRBD2 | TRBV27 | TGTGCCAGCAGCGGCGGGGGGCGGTACAATGAGCAGTTCTTC | CASSGGGRYNEQFF
TRBJ1-2 | many | NA | TRBV12-3/TRBV12-4 | TGTGCCAGCAGTTTAGGGAATGGCTACACCTTC | CASSLGNGYTF
TRBJ1-5 | few | NA | TRBV7-2 | TGTGCCAGCAGCTTAGGTTTGGCAGGGACCGCAGGGCCCCAGCATTTT | CASSLGLAGTAGPQHF
TRBJ2-1 | NA | TRBD2 | TRBV5-5 | TGTGCCAGCAGCTTGGAAGCGGGGGGGCCTGAGCAGTTCTTC | CASSLEAGGPEQFF
TRBJ2-7 | few | NA | TRBV7-9 | TGTGCCAGCAGCTTCAGGACGTTGCCTTACGAGCAGTACTTC | CASSFRTLPYEQYF
TRBJ2-2 | NA | NA | TRBV9 | TGTGCCAGCAGCGCCCGGACCGACGGGGAGCTGTTTTTT | CASSARTDGELFF
TRBJ1-1 | NA | NA | TRBV9 | TGTGCCAGCAGCGCGGGGACCTCTAGGTTAATCACTGAAGCTTTCTTT | CASSAGTSRLITEAFF
TRBJ2-2 | NA | NA | TRBV10-3 | TGTGCCATCAGTGAGTCGGGGTCCGGGGAGCTGTTTTTT | CAISESGSGELFF
TRBJ2-3 | many | TRBD1 | TRBV15 | TGTGCCACCAGCATACAGGGGAGCCCCACAGATACGCAGTATTTT | CATSIQGSPTDTQYF
TRBJ2-2 | NA | NA | TRBV9 | TGTGCCAGCAGCGTAGATCTCCTCGCCGGGGAGCTGTTTTTT | CASSVDLLAGELFF
TRBJ1-1 | NA | TRBD1 | TRBV29-1 | TGCAGCGTTGCACGAAGGGGGCGAACTGAAGCTTTCTTT | CSVARRGRTEAFF